The 26 T cell receptor beta chains listed next were all sequenced from one sample in a study of cytomegalovirus exposure and HLA in healthy donors. The PCR ran on 60 Vbeta and 13 Jbeta primers. The data were produced by immunoSEQ multiplex PCR, yet TCRdb's version contains in-frame clones alone and is incomplete. The sample records tens of thousands of clones, approximately 75% being singletons. What was sequenced was PBMCs. The source of these receptors is a woman aged 35 to 49 in good health and CMV-seropositive.

The rearrangement uses TRBV5-1 and TRBJ2-4, with D possibly being TRBD2 (5 bases). The V gene's germline CDR1 is SGHRS and CDR2 YFSETQ. Trimming took off 2 bases at V and 8 bases at J, with 11 bases between the two ends. The CDR3 is 13 residues long. DNA for the CDR3: TGCGCCAGCAGCTTATCGGGGTCGGACATTCAGTACTTC. Its protein is CASSLSGSDIQYF. The full variable domain, completed using reference TRBV5-1 and TRBJ2-4, is KAGVTQTPRYLIKTRGQQVTLSCSPISGHRSVSWYQQTPGQGLQFLFEYFSETQRNKGNFPGRFSGRQFSNSRSEMNVSTLELGDSALYLCASSLSGSDIQYFGAGTRLSVL.

J is TRBJ1-1 and V is TRBV4-1; weak D call: TRBD1 (5 bases). The V end was cut by 4 bases, the J end by 3 bases, with 24 bases between. Germline V CDR1 and CDR2: MGHRA, YSYEKL. This CDR3 is 18 amino acids long. The CDR3 DNA reads TGCGCCAGCAGCCCCTTTGACGAAGGGGCAGCTCCGGACACTGAAGCTTTCTTT. The encoded protein is CASSPFDEGAAPDTEAFF.

The rearrangement joins TRBV19 to TRBJ2-3; 12 bases are shared with TRBD2. Germline values: CDR1 LNHDA, CDR2 SQIVND (reference sequence). The CDR3 totals 17 residues. J gave up 2 bases and V 1 base, and 4 bases lay outside the gene matches. CDR3 amino acids: CASSIALAGGPTDTQYF. CDR3 in DNA: TGTGCCAGTAGTATAGCCCTAGCGGGGGGGCCCACAGATACGCAGTATTTT.

The gene calls are TRBV7-8 and TRBJ2-1; tentative D call: TRBD1 (6 bases). This CDR3 comprises 18 residues. The V and J ends lost 0 bases and 6 bases respectively, with 21 bases between them. The germline V gene encodes CDR1 SGHVS and CDR2 FQNEAQ. The chain's CDR3 is CASSLAVSRGKWGNEQFF. In nucleotides, the CDR3 is TGTGCCAGCAGCTTAGCGGTCAGTAGGGGGAAATGGGGCAATGAGCAGTTCTTC.

CDR3 DNA sequence: TGTGCCAGCAGTGACTCGACTCTCGGTCAGGGGGACGCTCTATTCTCCTATGGCTACACCTTC. This codes for CASSDSTLGQGDALFSYGYTF. The chain carries TRBV6-4 and TRBJ1-2; 7 nucleotides line up with TRBD1. CDR1 and CDR2 (germline): MRHNA, SNTAGT. CDR3 length: 21 amino acids. V trimming: 0 bases; J trimming: 4 bases; junction bases outside the gene matches: 23.

This rearrangement joins TRBV7-2 to TRBJ2-2; TRBD1 matches at 9 bases. V lost 5 bases to trimming and J lost 6 bases; unmatched junction nucleotides: 7. The CDR3 totals 15 residues. Germline V gene lookup returns CDR1 SGHTA and CDR2 FQGNSA. In DNA, the CDR3 is TGTGCCAGCAGCGCCTACAGGGGGCAGGCCGGGGAGCTGTTTTTT. Protein sequence: CASSAYRGQAGELFF.

CDR3 nucleotide sequence: TGTGCCAGCGTAGGGGGCGCAACTAATGAAAAACTGTTTTTT. This translates into CASVGGATNEKLFF. The chain combines TRBV4-2 with TRBJ1-4, with 7 nucleotides matching TRBD1. Germline loops: CDR1 LGHNA, CDR2 YNFKEQ. V lost 8 bases, J lost 0 bases, and 3 bases stayed unmatched. There are 14 residues in the CDR3.

Only one count was recorded for this clone. The gene calls are TRBV6-5 and TRBJ2-3, with a weak D call TRBD1 (6 bases). This CDR3 has 13 residues. Deletions cut 8 bases from V and 4 bases from J, with 13 bases between. The germline CDR1 and CDR2 sequences are MNHEY and SVGAGI. The CDR3 sequence is CASSDRPPDTQYF. The CDR3 DNA sequence: TGTGCCAGCTCGGACAGACCCCCAGATACGCAGTATTTT.

The genes are TRBV6-1 and TRBJ1-5; D unclear. V was pared by 8 bases and J by 7 bases, with 18 bases between. Germline CDR1 is MNHNS and CDR2 is SASEGT. The length of the CDR3 is 14 residues. The CDR3 DNA sequence: TGTGCCAGCTTGGTGGCGGGGATGGGGCAGCCCCAGCATTTT. It encodes CASLVAGMGQPQHF.

V and J are TRBV27 and TRBJ2-2, with a possible D match to TRBD2 (5 bases). V lost 3 bases and J lost 5, with 13 bases in between. This CDR3 has 15 amino acids. Germline V gene sequence: CDR1 MNHEY, CDR2 SMNVEV (reference sequence). In nucleotides, the CDR3 is TGTGCCAGCAGTTTTGATTCCTCGGGGACCGGGGAGCTGTTTTTT. The encoded protein is CASSFDSSGTGELFF.

The table lists this clone with a few counts. The gene calls are TRBV28 and TRBJ2-7; D gene unclear. This CDR3 is built from 12 residues. Between the trimmed V and J ends, which lost 2 bases and 7 bases, there was a span of 9 bases. Germline loops: CDR1 MDHEN, CDR2 SYDVKM. CDR3 bases: TGTGCCAGCAGTTTAAGTGAACGGGAGCAGTACTTC. Translating gives CASSLSEREQYF.

The chain uses TRBV5-4 and TRBJ1-1; 8 positions agree with TRBD1. CDR3 size: 13 residues. Germline V gene lookup returns CDR1 SGHNT and CDR2 YYREEE (reference sequence). Trimming at V came to 4 bases and at J to 4 bases, leaving 3 bases not matched to a gene. CDR3 sequence (DNA): TGTGCCAGCAGCCGGACAGGGCCCACTGAAGCTTTCTTT. Protein product: CASSRTGPTEAFF. Full variable domain (rest looked up from reference TRBV5-4 and TRBJ1-1): ETGVTQSPTHLIKTRGQQVTLRCSSQSGHNTVSWYQQALGQGPQFIFQYYREEENGRGNFPPRFSGLQFPNYSSELNVNALELDDSALYLCASSRTGPTEAFFGQGTRLTVV.

The chain recombines TRBV6-1 with TRBJ1-5; D call uncertain. The CDR3 consists of 15 residues. Germline CDR1 is MNHNS and CDR2 is SASEGT. Trimming removed 6 bases at V and 4 bases at J, with 16 bases between. DNA of the CDR3: TGTGCCAGCAGCGAGAGGAGAGGCTGGAATCAGCCCCAGCATTTT. Its translation is CASSERRGWNQPQHF.

This clone came up a few times. The CDR3 DNA reads as TGTGCCAGCAGCGGAGGGTTTCTAGATGTCGAGACCCAGTACTTC. Protein sequence: CASSGGFLDVETQYF. This rearrangement joins TRBV9 to TRBJ2-5; TRBD2 is a possible D gene (5 bases). The germline V and J ends were trimmed by 3 bases and 5 bases, with 17 bases remaining between them. In germline, CDR1 is SGDLS, CDR2 YYNGEE. The CDR3 has 15 amino acids.

The rearrangement links TRBV5-1 to TRBJ1-6; no firm D call. The germline V gene encodes CDR1 SGHRS and CDR2 YFSETQ. The CDR3 length is 14 residues. V was shortened by 0 bases and J by 8 bases, with 9 bases between the two germline ends. CDR3 region: CASSLESRDSPLHF. The CDR3 region has the DNA TGCGCCAGCAGCTTGGAAAGTCGAGATTCACCCCTCCACTTT.

The rearrangement joins TRBV11-2 to TRBJ2-1, with TRBD2 identical over 8 bases. The V gene's germline CDR1 is SGHAT and CDR2 FQNNGV. The CDR3 contains 16 residues. V shed 0 bases, J shed 5 bases, and the junction held 6 bases outside the gene matches. CDR3 nucleotides: TGTGCCAGCAGCTTAGATCTTGCGGGGGGCCACAATGAGCAGTTCTTC. It yields the protein CASSLDLAGGHNEQFF. The whole variable domain, remainder taken from reference TRBV11-2 and TRBJ2-1, is EAGVAQSPRYKIIEKRQSVAFWCNPISGHATLYWYQQILGQGPKLLIQFQNNGVVDDSQLPKDRFSAERLKGVDSTLKIQPAKLEDSAVYLCASSLDLAGGHNEQFFGPGTRLTVL.

V gene TRBV10-3 combines with J gene TRBJ2-1; 9 positions agree with TRBD2. Germline V CDR1 and CDR2: ENHRY, SYGVKD. CDR3 size: 15 residues. With 7 bases clipped from V and 5 bases from J, the junction kept 9 bases outside the gene matches. The CDR3, as DNA: TGTGCCATCACCCCGGGTAGCGGGGGCAACAATGAGCAGTTCTTC. It specifies CAITPGSGGNNEQFF.

The chain recombines TRBV9 with TRBJ1-4; D is ambiguous. The CDR3 is 15 residues long. Trimming took off 4 bases at V and 7 bases at J, with 17 bases between the two ends. Looked up from germline, CDR1 is SGDLS and CDR2 is YYNGEE. The CDR3 spells CASSPNALAGEKLFF. The CDR3 bases are TGTGCCAGCAGCCCCAACGCCCTAGCCGGTGAAAAACTGTTTTTT.

The V call is TRBV19, the J call TRBJ1-1, with 9 nucleotides matching TRBD1. The CDR3 consists of 14 residues. Unmatched junction bases numbered 7, after V lost 7 bases and J lost 4 bases. Germline CDR1 reads LNHDA; CDR2 reads SQIVND (reference sequence). CDR3 sequence: CASTPDRGGTEAFF. The CDR3 DNA sequence: TGTGCCAGTACCCCCGACAGGGGGGGCACTGAAGCTTTCTTT.

DNA of the CDR3: TGCGCCAGCAGCCAGGAGATCCTCAATCAGCCCCAGCATTTT. Its protein is CASSQEILNQPQHF. This chain uses TRBV4-1 with TRBJ1-5; D unclear. The CDR3 length is 14 residues. Germline V gene sequence: CDR1 MGHRA, CDR2 YSYEKL. V was trimmed by 3 bases and J by 3 bases, leaving 9 bases between them.

The chain combines TRBV19 with TRBJ1-5, with unresolved D. V lost 6 bases, J lost 9 bases, and 15 bases lay in between. Looked up from germline, CDR1 is LNHDA and CDR2 is SQIVND (reference sequence). CDR3 length equals 13 residues. This chain's CDR3 is CASSTLHPGPQHF. The CDR3 nucleotides are TGTGCCAGTAGCACACTCCACCCGGGGCCCCAGCATTTT.

This clone showed up just a few times. The V and J genes are TRBV11-3 and TRBJ2-7, with 7 bases matching TRBD1. V lost 5 bases and J lost 3; bases outside the gene matches: 16. This CDR3 is 17 amino acids long. The germline gives CDR1 SGHNT, CDR2 YENEEA. CDR3 loop: CASSTLTMGTDLYEQYF. The DNA for the CDR3 is TGTGCCAGCAGCACCCTGACAATGGGGACAGACCTCTACGAGCAGTACTTC.

This clone has just a few counts. V usage is TRBV6-1 and J usage is TRBJ2-5, with D possibly being TRBD2 (5 bases). The J call is uncertain, as TRBJ2-7 better fits the DNA end. The CDR3 contains 14 residues. The V gene's germline CDR1 is MNHNS and CDR2 SASEGT. The CDR3 DNA follows: TGTGCCAGCCTGGAGGCGGTCACCACCTACGAGCAGTACTTC. This encodes CASLEAVTTYEQYF.

The V and J genes are TRBV7-3 and TRBJ2-7, with 9 nucleotides matching TRBD1. The CDR3 has 13 residues. Germline-derived CDR1 and CDR2 are SGHTA and FQGTGA. V was pared by 5 bases and J by 6 bases, with 5 bases of the junction left unmatched. The DNA for the CDR3 is TGTGCCAGCAGCCCCGGACAGGGGCTCGAGCAGTACTTC. It encodes CASSPGQGLEQYF.

The CDR3 loop is CASSGNRGNQPQHF. Written as DNA, the CDR3 is TGTGCCAGCAGCGGCAACAGGGGCAATCAGCCCCAGCATTTT. The chain is built from TRBV5-6 and TRBJ1-5, with D perhaps matching TRBD1 (6 bases). Trimming cost V 4 bases and J 2 bases, with 10 bases left between them. Germline CDR1 and CDR2: SGHDT and YYEEEE. This CDR3 spans 14 amino acids.

The chain couples TRBV5-1 to TRBJ1-6, with a tentative D call TRBD1 (5 bases). Between the trimmed V and J ends, which lost 3 bases and 4 bases, there was a span of 14 bases. The CDR3 consists of 16 residues. The germline gives CDR1 SGHRS, CDR2 YFSETQ. The CDR3 spells CASSSGGDQYNSPLHF. The CDR3 bases are TGCGCCAGCAGCTCTGGGGGGGACCAATATAATTCACCCCTCCACTTT.